This T cell receptor (beta chain) comes out of a study of blood T cell repertoires in COVID-19. Study context: Researchers got acute and convalescent COVID-19 samples from the United States, Italy and Spain. Nucleic acid was either cDNA or gDNA, and it came from T cells, B-cell-depleted T cells, or PBMCs.

Authors' analysis steps: Amplification of reference gene primers was used by the study to estimate nucleated cell counts. Sequenced by immunoSEQ multiplex PCR; TCRdb stores in-frame clones only, minus some. That table supplies the V and J calls and clone size; D and trimming were determined from the DNA. Of some 250,000 clones listed, roughly 77% are singletons. Germline trimming cut 7 bases from V and 6 bases from J; bases unmatched to any gene: 4. Germline CDR1 is SEHNR and CDR2 is FQNEAQ (reference sequence). The CDR3 sequence is 13 residues long. In its sample, this clone was seen once. The receptor comes from a woman aged 80 or over with acute or convalescent COVID-19. Sequenced sample: peripheral blood. The V gene is TRBV7-9, the J gene TRBJ2-7; 12 bases map to TRBD2. Here the CDR3 DNA reads TGTGCCAGCAATCTAGCGGGAGGGGGCGAGCAGTACTTC. It yields the protein CASNLAGGGEQYF.